Below, one T cell receptor beta chain is given with its context. The germline V and J ends were trimmed by 8 bases and 6 bases, with 4 bases remaining between them. The CDR3 has 10 residues. CDR1 is LGHNT and CDR2 is FRNRAP in the germline V gene. This sample was taken from a study of control samples from healthy donors and cancer patients. Clones were sequenced by immunoSEQ multiplex PCR, and TCRdb holds only the in-frame ones, with some missing. Among about 110,000 clones, approximately 89% were seen once, and the ten largest hold 7.8%. Sequencing was performed on blood. The V and J genes are TRBV12-5 and TRBJ2-2; no reliable D call. The TCR sequence derives from a woman aged 18 to 35 in good health. CDR3 nucleotide sequence: TGTGCTAGTACCCCCGGGGAGCTGTTTTTT. Translated, it gives CASTPGELFF.